The 29 T cell receptor beta chains below were found in one sample sequenced in a study of T-cell reconstitution after alpha-beta-depleted transplantation in children. TCRbeta library construction was performed incorporating unique molecular identifiers. TCRdb processed the PCR reads anew with MiXCR; each CDR3 protein has one entry. The repertoire holds around 530,000 distinct CDR3 sequences, approximately 29% seen once, with around 2.4% in the top ten. The sequencing used PBMCs from the stem cell graft donor, collected from the stem cell graft. These receptors were taken from a human donor who donated a stem cell graft to a child with aplastic anemia.

CDR3 amino acids: CSVGVQGNEQFF. For the CDR3, the DNA is TGCAGCGTTGGTGTTCAAGGCAATGAGCAGTTCTTC. V is TRBV29-1 and J is TRBJ2-1, with D hard to call. Looked up from germline, CDR1 is SQVTM and CDR2 is ANQGSEA. Trimming pared 4 bases from V and 6 bases from J, leaving 10 bases between. The CDR3 contains 12 residues.

The gene calls are TRBV5-1 and TRBJ1-2; 7 bases line up with TRBD1. The CDR3 extends over 15 amino acids. From germline, CDR1 is SGHRS and CDR2 YFSETQ. J lost 4 bases, V lost 4 bases, and 10 bases had no gene match. The CDR3 reads CASSQSTGEVYGYTF. The CDR3 DNA reads TGCGCCAGCAGCCAGTCAACAGGGGAGGTCTATGGCTACACCTTC.

This clonotype has a handful of counts. The genes are TRBV10-3 and TRBJ1-6; 7 bases are shared with TRBD1. This CDR3 is 13 amino acids long. Per the germline V gene, CDR1 is ENHRY and CDR2 is SYGVKD. J gave up 6 bases and V 7 bases, and 3 bases lay outside the gene matches. The CDR3 nucleotides read TGTGCCATCACCTGGGACAGTAATTCACCCCTCCACTTT. Translated, it gives CAITWDSNSPLHF.

This clonotype occurred a few times. This chain links TRBV7-9 with TRBJ2-1; unclear D gene. CDR1 and CDR2 (germline): SEHNR, FQNEAQ (reference sequence). V was trimmed by 0 bases and J by 6 bases, leaving 12 bases between them. The CDR3 is 15 residues long. The CDR3 DNA is TGTGCCAGCAGCTTAGCGCTTTCAAGTTCCAATGAGCAGTTCTTC. Translation gives CASSLALSSSNEQFF.

This clonotype came up a few times. The J gene is TRBJ2-7, the V gene TRBV25-1, with 8 bases that match TRBD1. The J segment lost 2 bases and the V segment lost 3 bases, leaving 3 bases of the junction unmatched. This CDR3 is 14 amino acids long. Germline V CDR1 and CDR2: MGHDK, SYGVNS. The CDR3 coding sequence is TGTGCCAGCAGTGATTGGACAGGGACCTACGAGCAGTACTTC. Protein product: CASSDWTGTYEQYF.

The CDR3 protein is CSVGTDTNQPQHF. The CDR3 nucleotides read TGCAGCGTCGGGACGGATACCAATCAGCCCCAGCATTTT. The chain is built from TRBV29-1 and TRBJ1-5; D may be TRBD1 (5 bases). Trimming shortened V by 6 bases and J by 3 bases, and 12 bases separated the two germline ends. Germline CDR1 reads SQVTM; CDR2 reads ANQGSEA. This CDR3 is 13 amino acids long.

Only a few counts were recorded for this clonotype. As DNA, the CDR3 is TGTGCCAGCAGCCCTCCCTCCGGAAGATACAATGAGCAGTTCTTC. Amino acids: CASSPPSGRYNEQFF. The chain recombines TRBV6-1 with TRBJ2-1, with no clear D. From germline, CDR1 is MNHNS and CDR2 SASEGT. This CDR3 is 15 amino acids long. V lost 6 bases and J 4 bases, leaving 16 bases between the germline ends.

The chain carries TRBV30 and TRBJ2-2, with 7 nucleotides matching TRBD1. The ends lost 3 bases at V and 2 bases at J; junction bases unmatched: 3. This CDR3 has 14 residues. Germline V gene data show CDR1 as GTSNPN and CDR2 as SVGIG (reference sequence). CDR3 in DNA: TGTGCCTGGAGGAGGGACAGCAACACCGGGGAGCTGTTTTTT. Amino acid sequence: CAWRRDSNTGELFF. The full variable domain, in which reference TRBV30 and TRBJ2-2 provide the parts outside the CDR3, is SQTIHQWPATLVQPVGSPLSLECTVEGTSNPNLYWYRQAAGRGLQLLFYSVGIGQISSEVPQNLSASRPQDRQFILSSKKLLLSDSGFYLCAWRRDSNTGELFFGEGSRLTVL.

The CDR3 nucleotides are TGTGCCAGTAGTATTAGTCGGGGGGCGCGTGCTGAAGCTTTCTTT. Amino acid sequence: CASSISRGARAEAFF. The chain is built from TRBV19 and TRBJ1-1; D possibly corresponds to TRBD1 (6 bases). Germline CDR1 reads LNHDA; CDR2 reads SQIVND (reference sequence). CDR3 length equals 15 residues. Trimming left V 3 bases short and J 6 bases short, with 17 bases between.

This clonotype has more than one count but fewer than ten. The chain has TRBV28 and TRBJ2-1; D is possibly TRBD1 (5 bases). Germline-derived CDR1 and CDR2 are MDHEN and SYDVKM. The V and J ends lost 5 bases and 8 bases respectively, with 13 bases between them. The CDR3 is 13 amino acids. CDR3 region: CASSRGHLHEQFF. CDR3 DNA sequence: TGTGCCAGCAGTCGAGGACATCTGCATGAGCAGTTCTTC.

This clonotype has only one observation. The chain couples TRBV5-4 to TRBJ1-1; no reliable D call. Per the germline V gene, CDR1 is SGHNT and CDR2 is YYREEE (reference sequence). CDR3 length equals 15 residues. Trimming removed 0 bases from V and 5 bases from J, with 14 bases in between. In nucleotides, the CDR3 is TGTGCCAGCAGCTTGGCTACTTCGGGGTGGACTGAAGCTTTCTTT. Translation gives CASSLATSGWTEAFF.

This clonotype was detected a few times. The rearrangement links TRBV20-1 to TRBJ1-1, with TRBD1 as a possible D gene (6 bases). V lost 0 bases to trimming and J lost 5 bases, with 16 bases between them. The CDR3 has 15 residues. Germline V CDR1 and CDR2: DFQATT, SNEGSKA (reference sequence). CDR3 DNA sequence: TGCAGTGCTAGAGAAACCCAGGGGTCGGGAACTGAAGCTTTCTTT. This codes for CSARETQGSGTEAFF.

This clonotype was detected a few times. The genes are TRBV20-1 and TRBJ2-1; 7 positions agree with TRBD2. The trim removed 5 bases at V and 4 bases at J, leaving 11 bases unmatched. From germline, CDR1 is DFQATT and CDR2 SNEGSKA (reference sequence). The length of the CDR3 is 15 residues. The CDR3 coding sequence is TGCAGTGCTGATGAGCGGGGAGTGGGTTACAATGAGCAGTTCTTC. Amino acid sequence: CSADERGVGYNEQFF.

This clonotype was counted only a few times. This chain links TRBV6-2 or TRBV6-3 with TRBJ2-1; 7 bases line up with TRBD2. The V and J ends lost 0 bases and 3 bases, in that order; junction bases with no gene match: 5. CDR3 length equals 16 residues. CDR1 is MNHEY and CDR2 is SVGEGT in the germline V gene. The CDR3 DNA reads as TGTGCCAGCAGTTACTCGGGCCTAGCGGACTACAATGAGCAGTTCTTC. It is translated as CASSYSGLADYNEQFF.

The chain carries TRBV28 and TRBJ1-1; the D is unclear. The CDR3 totals 13 residues. Per germline, CDR1 MDHEN and CDR2 SYDVKM. V dropped 1 base and J dropped 1 base, with 4 bases sitting between them. CDR3 bases: TGTGCCAGCAGTTTATTTGCGAACACTGAAGCTTTCTTT. This sequence encodes CASSLFANTEAFF. Combining the CDR3 with reference TRBV28 and TRBJ1-1 gives the whole variable domain DVKVTQSSRYLVKRTGEKVFLECVQDMDHENMFWYRQDPGLGLRLIYFSYDVKMKEKGDIPEGYSVSREKKERFSLILESASTNQTSMYLCASSLFANTEAFFGQGTRLTVV.

In this sample, this clonotype turned up a few times. The V gene is TRBV27, the J gene TRBJ1-1; the match to TRBD1 covers 8 bases. The junction had 8 bases not matched to a gene; V was cut back by 6 bases and J by 5 bases. The CDR3 has 14 residues. Germline assignment: CDR1 MNHEY and CDR2 SMNVEV (reference sequence). Written as DNA, the CDR3 is TGTGCCAGCAGCGAACAGGGGGTAGTTACTGAAGCTTTCTTT. Its translation is CASSEQGVVTEAFF.

The genes are TRBV2 and TRBJ2-6; no clear D. V gave up 4 bases and J gave up 4 bases, with 11 bases separating them. The germline gives CDR1 SNHLY, CDR2 FYNNEI. CDR3 length: 15 amino acids. The CDR3, as DNA: TGTGCCAGCAGTGGGGTAGTGTCCGGGGCCAACGTCCTGACTTTC. Translation: CASSGVVSGANVLTF.

The count of this clonotype is one. The chain combines TRBV5-4 with TRBJ2-3; D perhaps matches TRBD2 (5 bases). The CDR3 spans 16 residues. Trimming shortened V by 4 bases and J by 4 bases, and 19 bases separated the two germline ends. Germline V gene sequence: CDR1 SGHNT, CDR2 YYREEE (reference sequence). CDR3 amino acids: CASSMGAGHLPDTQYF. The CDR3 DNA follows: TGTGCCAGCAGCATGGGCGCGGGCCATCTCCCAGATACGCAGTATTTT.

The chain joins TRBV20-1 to TRBJ2-1; the D gene is possibly TRBD2 (6 bases). The CDR3 is made up of 13 amino acids. Germline-derived CDR1 and CDR2 are DFQATT and SNEGSKA (reference sequence). V was pared by 6 bases and J by 7 bases, with 16 bases between. The CDR3 here is CSAHVGAGNEQFF. CDR3 nucleotides: TGCAGTGCCCACGTCGGGGCGGGAAATGAGCAGTTCTTC.

The chain couples TRBV12-3 or TRBV12-4 to TRBJ2-6; a possible D gene is TRBD1 (6 bases). Trimming took off 3 bases at V and 0 bases at J, with 12 bases between the two ends. The CDR3 contains 17 residues. CDR3 coding DNA: TGTGCCAGCAGTTTTCTGACAGGTCCCTCTGGGGCCAACGTCCTGACTTTC. It specifies CASSFLTGPSGANVLTF.

This clonotype was seen only a few times. The chain has TRBV12-3 or TRBV12-4 and TRBJ1-1, with 7 positions matching TRBD1. V was pared by 4 bases and J by 5 bases, with 7 bases of the junction left unmatched. This CDR3 comprises 14 residues. In DNA, the CDR3 is TGTGCCAGCAGTTCCCAGGGGGGGCTTACTGAAGCTTTCTTT. Its translation: CASSSQGGLTEAFF.

The table lists this clonotype with many counts. The V and J genes are TRBV12-3 or TRBV12-4 and TRBJ1-5; D uncertain. CDR3 size: 13 residues. Trimming cost V 0 bases and J 4 bases, with 4 bases left between them. The CDR3 loop reads CASSLAKNQPQHF. The CDR3 coding sequence is TGTGCCAGCAGTTTAGCGAAAAATCAGCCCCAGCATTTT.

Here the CDR3 reads CASSVEGSSYEQYF. In nucleotides, the CDR3 is TGTGCCAGCAGCGTAGAGGGTAGCTCCTACGAGCAGTACTTC. The rearrangement uses TRBV9 and TRBJ2-7; D not resolved. This CDR3 has 14 amino acids. The germline CDR1 and CDR2 sequences are SGDLS and YYNGEE. Trimming removed 0 bases at V and 0 bases at J, with 7 bases between. The full variable domain, with the rest looked up from reference TRBV9 and TRBJ2-7, is DSGVTQTPKHLITATGQRVTLRCSPRSGDLSVYWYQQSLDQGLQFLIQYYNGEERAKGNILERFSAQQFPDLHSELNLSSLELGDSALYFCASSVEGSSYEQYFGPGTRLTVT.

Only a few counts were recorded for this clonotype. V usage is TRBV12-3 or TRBV12-4 and J usage is TRBJ2-1; 14 bases match TRBD2. This CDR3 is 16 amino acids long. V dropped 6 bases and J dropped 4; count of bases not matched to a gene: 5. The CDR3 here is CASSRLAGGIYNEQFF. CDR3 bases: TGTGCCAGCAGCAGACTAGCGGGAGGGATATACAATGAGCAGTTCTTC.

This clonotype appeared a few times. This chain connects TRBV19 to TRBJ2-1, with 7 bases lining up with TRBD1. This CDR3 region has 12 residues. V was pared by 7 bases and J by 10 bases, with 7 bases of the junction left unmatched. Germline CDR1 reads LNHDA; CDR2 reads SQIVND (reference sequence). The DNA for the CDR3 is TGTGCCAGTACCGGACCAGGGGGAGAGCAGTTCTTC. It yields the protein CASTGPGGEQFF.

This clonotype is a singleton in its sample. V and J are TRBV7-2 and TRBJ2-7; tentative D call: TRBD1 (6 bases). Trimming cost V 3 bases and J 0 bases, with 9 bases left between them. CDR1 and CDR2 (germline): SGHTA, FQGNSA. The CDR3 loop spans 14 amino acids. The CDR3, as DNA: TGTGCCAGCAGCTTTTTACAGGGCTCCTACGAGCAGTACTTC. Protein sequence: CASSFLQGSYEQYF.

The chain uses TRBV20-1 and TRBJ2-7; D assignment may be TRBD1 or TRBD2 (7 bases each). Trimming removed 0 bases from V and 3 bases from J, with 15 bases in between. CDR1 and CDR2 (germline): DFQATT, SNEGSKA (reference sequence). CDR3 length: 15 amino acids. The CDR3 DNA reads as TGCAGTGCTAGAGAAGACAGGGCTAGCGGCTACGAGCAGTACTTC. It yields the protein CSAREDRASGYEQYF.

The sample holds a few counts of this clonotype. The gene calls are TRBV9 and TRBJ1-1; 8 bases align to TRBD1. Germline V gene sequence: CDR1 SGDLS, CDR2 YYNGEE. The trim removed 3 bases at V and 3 bases at J, leaving 7 bases unmatched. The CDR3 loop spans 15 amino acids. CDR3 in DNA: TGTGCCAGCAGCGACCCGGACAGGGTTGACACTGAAGCTTTCTTT. It is translated as CASSDPDRVDTEAFF.

The rearrangement joins TRBV20-1 to TRBJ1-1; TRBD1 matches 11 bases. Germline assignment: CDR1 DFQATT and CDR2 SNEGSKA (reference sequence). V shed 7 bases, J shed 5 bases, and the junction held 12 bases outside the gene matches. This CDR3 comprises 15 residues. CDR3 coding DNA: TGCAGTGTTTTTTTGGGGGGACAGGGGGGGACTGAAGCTTTCTTT. The encoded protein is CSVFLGGQGGTEAFF.